This T cell receptor (beta chain) was observed in a study of T-cell reconstitution after alpha-beta-depleted transplantation in children (dated by TCRdb to about 2016). For context, the study as a whole: The study quantitatively tracked T-cell immune reconstitution after TCRalphabeta/CD19-depleted allogeneic hematopoietic cell transplantation in children using TCR repertoire profiling.

Receptor amplification or capture employed PCR. Sequencing was performed on an Illumina HiSeq 2500. TCR libraries were prepared with molecular barcoding, using unique molecular identifiers to normalize TCRbeta repertoire quantification. TCRdb took the public reads, trimmed them with fastp at Q25, ran MiXCR for clone calling and kept in-frame beta chains. Rows are combined by CDR3 protein, so each entry shows the most common genes and DNA. Recorded for this sample are a few hundred thousand distinct CDR3 sequences; about a tenth of them occurred a single time. More than 2% of the sample is in the top ten clones. The germline ends are 15 bases apart after V is trimmed by 3 bases and J by 1 base. The CDR3 sequence holds 16 residues, the cysteine and phenylalanine included. Here the CDR3 DNA is all that survives: 48 bases in frame from base 1. As regards this clonotype: Its antigen target is currently unknown. Base quality data are lacking; no much larger clone is found one base away.

The V and J segments used are TRBV12-3 or TRBV12-4 and TRBJ2-5; TRBD2 is possibly the D segment (6 matching bases). This receptor was obtained from a human donor who donated a stem cell graft to a child with acute lymphoblastic leukemia. The input for sequencing was PBMCs from the stem cell graft donor, taken from the stem cell graft. This receptor has the CDR3 CASSFRLAETQETQYF. The nucleotides are TGTGCCAGCAGTTTCCGTTTAGCGGAGACCCAAGAGACCCAGTACTTC.